Listed here are 27 T cell receptor beta chains from one sample, sequenced in a study of blood T cells in healthy people across ages. A sample-barcoded 5' primer and a J-beta primer mix were used in a second PCR of roughly 7 to 11 cycles. TCRdb analysed the 5' RACE reads with MiXCR anew, one entry per CDR3 protein. In the table there are approximately 600,000 distinct CDR3 sequences, roughly three fifths of which are singletons. Material: blood. The source of these receptors is a man between 60 and 75 years old in good health.

This clonotype has only one observation. The chain has TRBV28 and TRBJ2-7; 10 bases are shared with TRBD1. V dropped 7 bases and J dropped 6; count of bases not matched to a gene: 6. This CDR3 spans 13 amino acids. Germline V CDR1 and CDR2: MDHEN, SYDVKM. This CDR3 is CASKPTGGREQYF. The CDR3 nucleotides read TGTGCCAGCAAACCGACAGGGGGCCGCGAGCAGTACTTC.

The chain couples TRBV5-1 to TRBJ2-1; no clear D gene. The CDR3 loop spans 14 amino acids. Germline V gene lookup returns CDR1 SGHRS and CDR2 YFSETQ. Trimming removed 0 bases at V and 5 bases at J, with 9 bases between. Written as DNA, the CDR3 is TGCGCCAGCAGCTTGGGTGAAGCCCACAATGAGCAGTTCTTC. It translates to CASSLGEAHNEQFF.

The chain carries TRBV27 and TRBJ2-1; possibly TRBD2 for D (6 bases). The CDR3 sequence is 15 residues long. Germline V gene lookup returns CDR1 MNHEY and CDR2 SMNVEV (reference sequence). The ends were cut back, 4 bases at V and 5 bases at J, with 15 bases in the middle. The chain's CDR3 is CASSSPYGGNNEQFF. CDR3 in DNA: TGTGCCAGCAGTTCCCCCTACGGGGGAAACAATGAGCAGTTCTTC.

The V gene is TRBV2, the J gene TRBJ2-7; 9 nucleotides agree with TRBD2. The end of the DNA aligns better with TRBJ2-1, so the J call may be wrong. This CDR3 region has 16 residues. Per germline, CDR1 SNHLY and CDR2 FYNNEI. The CDR3 nucleotides are TGTGCCAGCAGTGGTACTCAAGCGGGGGGCCACAATGAGCAGTTCTTC. The encoded protein is CASSGTQAGGHNEQFF.

CDR3 protein: CASYSSRETQYF. The CDR3 bases are TGTGCCAGCTACAGTTCGAGGGAGACCCAGTACTTC. The J gene is TRBJ2-5, the V gene TRBV6-4; D remains unclear. The CDR3 consists of 12 residues. CDR1 is MRHNA and CDR2 is SNTAGT in the germline V gene. V was cut by 8 bases and J by 5 bases, with 12 bases left in between.

CDR3 nucleotide sequence: TGTGCCAGCAGCCAAGAAGGGGGGATTGAAGCTTTCTTT. Amino acids: CASSQEGGIEAFF. The V gene is TRBV3-1, the J gene TRBJ1-1; a weak D match, TRBD1 (6 bases). The V end lost 0 bases, the J end lost 7 bases, and 9 bases lay between the germline ends. The length of the CDR3 is 13 residues. Germline assignment: CDR1 LGHDT and CDR2 YNNKEL (reference sequence).

This clonotype was detected a few times. The chain couples TRBV12-3 or TRBV12-4 to TRBJ2-5; D gene unclear. The CDR3 runs to 14 residues. V was cut by 5 bases and J by 0 bases, with 10 bases left in between. CDR3 sequence: CASSLSANQETQYF. CDR3 nucleotide sequence: TGTGCCAGCAGTCTCTCTGCCAACCAAGAGACCCAGTACTTC.

This clonotype was detected only a few times. The rearrangement joins TRBV5-1 to TRBJ2-1; 9 bases match TRBD1. Trimming at V came to 7 bases and at J to 1 base, leaving 3 bases not matched to a gene. CDR3 length: 14 residues. Germline lookup yields CDR1 SGHRS and CDR2 YFSETQ. The CDR3 region has the DNA TGCGCCAGCCAGACAGGGGGGTCCTACAATGAGCAGTTCTTC. This codes for CASQTGGSYNEQFF.

This clonotype occurred a few times. The V and J genes are TRBV14 and TRBJ2-7, with no clear D. CDR1 and CDR2 from the germline V gene are SGHDN and FVKESK. V dropped 3 bases and J dropped 2 bases, with 2 bases sitting between them. The CDR3 runs to 11 residues. The CDR3 here is CASSHTYEQYF. In nucleotides, the CDR3 is TGTGCCAGCAGCCATACCTACGAGCAGTACTTC.

CDR3 coding DNA: TGTGCCAGCAGTGAATATCCCAATGAGCAGTTCTTC. Translated: CASSEYPNEQFF. This chain links TRBV6-1 with TRBJ2-1; D uncertain. The CDR3 sequence is 12 residues long. Germline lookup yields CDR1 MNHNS and CDR2 SASEGT. Deletions cut 2 bases from V and 6 bases from J, with 5 bases between.

The chain uses TRBV3-1 and TRBJ2-4; D unresolved. Per the germline V gene, CDR1 is LGHDT and CDR2 is YNNKEL (reference sequence). V was cut by 4 bases and J by 5 bases, with 9 bases left in between. CDR3 length: 13 residues. The DNA for the CDR3 is TGTGCCAGCAGCCGGGCACCAGAAAACATTCAGTACTTC. Protein sequence: CASSRAPENIQYF.

The gene calls are TRBV20-1 and TRBJ2-3; TRBD2 is a possible D gene (6 bases). The CDR3 is 15 amino acids. Germline V gives CDR1 DFQATT, CDR2 SNEGSKA (reference sequence). V was pared by 5 bases and J by 0 bases, with 15 bases between. The CDR3, as DNA: TGCAGTGCTCTCTCGAGAGGGACTAGCACAGATACGCAGTATTTT. Protein product: CSALSRGTSTDTQYF.

V gene TRBV20-1 combines with J gene TRBJ2-5; D perhaps matches TRBD2 (6 bases). The CDR3 extends over 13 amino acids. V was pared by 0 bases and J by 4 bases, with 9 bases between. Germline V CDR1 and CDR2: DFQATT, SNEGSKA (reference sequence). CDR3 nucleotide sequence: TGCAGTGCTAGAGATGCGGGGATAGAGACCCAGTACTTC. This codes for CSARDAGIETQYF.

This chain joins TRBV10-1 and TRBJ2-1; TRBD2 aligns across 10 bases. The ends lost 6 bases at V and 6 bases at J; junction bases unmatched: 5. The germline V gene encodes CDR1 WNHNN and CDR2 SYGVQD (reference sequence). This CDR3 has 14 amino acids. The CDR3 DNA reads as TGCGCCAGCAGGTCTAGCGGGGGTCTCAATGAGCAGTTCTTC. Residues: CASRSSGGLNEQFF.

The J gene is TRBJ2-1, the V gene TRBV7-8; 12 bases are shared with TRBD2. With 0 bases clipped from V and 9 bases from J, the junction kept 9 bases outside the gene matches. Germline-derived CDR1 and CDR2 are SGHVS and FQNEAQ. This CDR3 is 17 amino acids long. CDR3 in DNA: TGTGCCAGCAGCTTAGCGGTGGGCGGACTAGCGGGGAGTGAGCAGTTCTTC. Amino acids: CASSLAVGGLAGSEQFF.

This sequence joins TRBV2 and TRBJ2-3; 9 bases match TRBD1. This CDR3 comprises 14 residues. Losses at the gene ends were 8 bases for V and 6 bases for J; bases not matched to a gene: 9. Germline-derived CDR1 and CDR2 are SNHLY and FYNNEI. The CDR3 loop is CASLPGQGWDTQYF. In DNA, the CDR3 is TGTGCCAGCCTACCGGGACAGGGATGGGATACGCAGTATTTT.

The chain carries TRBV7-2 and TRBJ2-7, with a weak D call TRBD2 (6 bases). The J call may be faulty, since TRBJ2-5 better matches the DNA end. This CDR3 is built from 15 residues. Germline V gene sequence: CDR1 SGHTA, CDR2 FQGNSA. The CDR3: CASSLVSGSGETQYF. The CDR3 coding sequence is TGTGCCAGCAGCTTAGTATCCGGTAGCGGAGAGACCCAGTACTTC.

Concerning this clonotype: An end of the junction does not agree with germline; a read error may underlie this. J is TRBJ2-5 and V is TRBV7-2, with D possibly called TRBD1 or TRBD2 (5 bases each). The CDR3 length is 14 residues. Germline V lookup: CDR1 SGHTA, CDR2 FQGNSA. The DNA for the CDR3 is TGTGCCAGCAGCGTAGCGTCAGGGATGGAGACCCAGTACTTC. The encoded protein is CASSVASGMETQYF.

V and J are TRBV29-1 and TRBJ2-1, with TRBD1 matching 9 bases. The CDR3 is 11 residues long. Germline CDR1 reads SQVTM; CDR2 reads ANQGSEA. V shed 4 bases and J 9 bases; nucleotides not matched to a gene: 1. CDR3 amino acids: CSVAGQGEQFF. Written as DNA, the CDR3 is TGCAGCGTTGCGGGACAGGGTGAGCAGTTCTTC.

The chain employs TRBV4-1 and TRBJ1-5, with TRBD1 identical over 8 bases. CDR1 and CDR2 from the germline V gene are MGHRA and YSYEKL. Germline trimming cut 5 bases from V and 7 bases from J; bases unmatched to any gene: 7. The CDR3 is 14 amino acids. CDR3 sequence (DNA): TGCGCCAGCAGCGGACAGGGTTCTGGGCAGCCCCAGCATTTT. Its protein product is CASSGQGSGQPQHF.

The chain combines TRBV5-1 with TRBJ2-3; 7 bases are shared with TRBD1. Germline V gene sequence: CDR1 SGHRS, CDR2 YFSETQ. V lost 0 bases, J lost 2 bases, and 12 bases stayed unmatched. The CDR3 is 18 residues long. The CDR3 is CASSLAHRWQGVTDTQYF. The CDR3 bases are TGCGCCAGCAGCTTGGCCCACCGGTGGCAGGGGGTCACAGATACGCAGTATTTT.

The table lists this clonotype with a few counts. V usage is TRBV20-1 and J usage is TRBJ2-3; maybe TRBD1 (6 bases). The germline gives CDR1 DFQATT, CDR2 SNEGSKA (reference sequence). The CDR3 length is 14 residues. V was clipped by 3 bases and J by 6 bases, with 16 bases between them. The CDR3 reads CSARAEQGHDTQYF. The CDR3 region has the DNA TGCAGTGCTAGGGCCGAGCAGGGGCATGATACGCAGTATTTT.

The chain employs TRBV29-1 and TRBJ2-1, with TRBD1 as a possible D gene (7 bases). Germline CDR1 is SQVTM and CDR2 is ANQGSEA. Trimming removed 4 bases at V and 4 bases at J, with 26 bases between. This CDR3 is 18 amino acids long. CDR3 residues: CSVVPPRSGGGPYNEQFF. Written as DNA, the CDR3 is TGCAGCGTTGTCCCCCCCCGCAGTGGAGGGGGCCCTTACAATGAGCAGTTCTTC.

J is TRBJ2-7 and V is TRBV29-1; TRBD1 might be the D (6 bases). CDR1 SQVTM and CDR2 ANQGSEA come from the germline V gene. Trimming shortened V by 4 bases and J by 1 base, and 8 bases separated the two germline ends. CDR3 length equals 12 residues. CDR3 loop: CSVGTASYEQYF. In nucleotides, the CDR3 is TGCAGCGTTGGGACAGCTTCCTACGAGCAGTACTTC.

The chain links TRBV6-5 to TRBJ2-7; D is perhaps TRBD1 (5 bases). The V end lost 6 bases, the J end lost 2 bases, and 14 bases lay between the germline ends. The CDR3 covers 14 residues. Per germline, CDR1 MNHEY and CDR2 SVGAGI. CDR3 sequence (DNA): TGTGCCAGCAGACCCCGGACACTTACCTACGAGCAGTACTTC. Protein sequence: CASRPRTLTYEQYF.

This clonotype appeared a few times. The chain has TRBV7-2 and TRBJ2-1; tentative D call: TRBD1 (6 bases). The CDR3 runs to 13 residues. CDR1 SGHTA and CDR2 FQGNSA come from the germline V gene. V lost 5 bases to trimming and J lost 6 bases, with 11 bases between them. CDR3 bases: TGTGCCAGCAGCCACAGGGTCGGCAATGAGCAGTTCTTC. This gives the protein CASSHRVGNEQFF.

Only a few counts were recorded for this clonotype. The chain carries TRBV10-3 and TRBJ2-3; D is perhaps TRBD1 (5 bases). This CDR3 spans 14 amino acids. V lost 2 bases and J lost 3, with 9 bases in between. Germline CDR1 is ENHRY and CDR2 is SYGVKD. The CDR3 protein is CAISEPTVTDTQYF. CDR3 in DNA: TGTGCCATCAGTGAGCCGACAGTTACAGATACGCAGTATTTT.